A single sample is the source of the 16 T cell receptor beta chains below, sequenced in a study of Ad26.COV2.S vaccination and SARS-CoV-2 variants. The treatment: around 19 received Ad26.COV2.S at low or high dose, single or two shots; roughly five received placebo; per-sample allocation not given. Samples analyzed were those drawn on day 63 after the first vaccine or placebo injection. TCRdb keeps only in-frame clones here, not all; method: immunoSEQ multiplex PCR. The sample lists more than 400,000 clones, less than 95% occurring once. The sequences come from peripheral blood, collected in a trial of Ad26.COV2.S vaccine versus placebo. The receptors were sampled from a person between 18 and 60 years old who received the Ad26.COV2.S COVID-19 vaccine or a placebo.

The gene calls are TRBV3-1 (or the pseudogene TRBV3-2) and TRBJ2-1; D possibly corresponds to TRBD2 (6 bases). Germline V lookup: CDR1 LGHDT, CDR2 YNNKEL (reference sequence). The CDR3 contains 12 residues. Trimming pared 6 bases from V and 9 bases from J, leaving 12 bases between. As DNA, the CDR3 is TGTGCCAGCAGTCGGGACTGGATTGAGCAGTTCTTC. This translates into CASSRDWIEQFF.

V gene TRBV5-4 combines with J gene TRBJ1-3, with D hard to call. The CDR3 consists of 13 residues. With 4 bases removed from V and 4 bases from J, the gap between germline ends came to 9 bases. CDR1 and CDR2 from the germline V gene are SGHNT and YYREEE (reference sequence). Here the CDR3 DNA reads TGTGCCAGCAGCACCCAGGACGGAAACACCATATATTTT. As protein: CASSTQDGNTIYF.

DNA of the CDR3: TGTGCCACCAGTGAATATACAGGGGGCAGGACAGATACGCAGTATTTT. Translation: CATSEYTGGRTDTQYF. This chain links TRBV24-1 with TRBJ2-3; 9 positions match TRBD1. The germline gives CDR1 KGHDR, CDR2 SFDVKD. V trimming: 4 bases; J trimming: 3 bases; junction bases outside the gene matches: 7. This CDR3 contains 16 residues.

The chain uses TRBV13 and TRBJ2-1; 8 bases map to TRBD2. CDR3 size: 15 residues. J lost 2 bases, V lost 4 bases, and 4 bases had no gene match. Germline V gene data show CDR1 as PRHDT and CDR2 as FYEKMQ (reference sequence). Written as DNA, the CDR3 is TGTGCCAGCAGCTACGGGGGGGGCACCTACAATGAGCAGTTCTTC. It translates to CASSYGGGTYNEQFF.

J is TRBJ2-7 and V is TRBV5-4; 9 nucleotides align to TRBD2. CDR1 and CDR2 from the germline V gene are SGHNT and YYREEE (reference sequence). The CDR3 length is 15 residues. Trimming removed 4 bases from V and 0 bases from J; junction bases left unmatched: 5. The CDR3 sequence: CASSAGLANSYEQYF. In DNA form, the CDR3 reads TGTGCCAGCAGCGCGGGACTAGCAAACTCCTACGAGCAGTACTTC.

The V gene is TRBV18, the J gene TRBJ1-4; TRBD1 aligns across 7 bases. J lost 4 bases, V lost 1 base, and 9 bases had no gene match. Germline V gives CDR1 KGHSH, CDR2 LQKENI. The CDR3 contains 17 residues. The CDR3 spells CASSPRTGQSYNEKLFF. CDR3 DNA: TGTGCCAGCTCACCACGAACGGGACAGAGCTATAATGAAAAACTGTTTTTT.

This sequence joins TRBV20-1 and TRBJ2-1; D is ambiguous. V was pared by 3 bases and J by 6 bases, with 6 bases between. The CDR3 has 11 amino acids. Germline V gene lookup returns CDR1 DFQATT and CDR2 SNEGSKA (reference sequence). The CDR3 region has the DNA TGCAGTGCTAGTCTGATCAATGAGCAGTTCTTC. It specifies CSASLINEQFF.

This chain links TRBV7-8 with TRBJ1-2; TRBD1 agrees at 9 bases. V dropped 1 base and J dropped 8; count of bases not matched to a gene: 11. The CDR3 has 16 residues. CDR1 SGHVS and CDR2 FQNEAQ come from the germline V gene. The CDR3 sequence: CASSLGGRTGAKGYTF. Here the CDR3 DNA reads TGTGCCAGCAGCTTAGGAGGCAGGACAGGGGCGAAGGGCTACACCTTC.

This clone was counted a single time. The chain joins TRBV7-8 to TRBJ1-6; no firm D call. The CDR3 extends over 13 amino acids. In germline, CDR1 is SGHVS, CDR2 FQNEAQ. Trimming took 6 bases from V and 7 from J, leaving 10 bases between them. The CDR3 protein is CASRSTENSPLHF. The CDR3 DNA reads TGTGCCAGCAGATCCACGGAAAATTCACCCCTCCACTTT.

V and J are TRBV7-9 and TRBJ2-7; D might be TRBD1 (5 bases). The germline gives CDR1 SEHNR, CDR2 FQNEAQ (reference sequence). This CDR3 is built from 12 residues. Trimming removed 5 bases from V and 6 bases from J, with 11 bases in between. CDR3 amino acids: CASSPQGIEQYF. The CDR3 coding sequence is TGTGCCAGCAGCCCCCAGGGAATCGAGCAGTACTTC.

V is TRBV28 and J is TRBJ2-3; TRBD2 aligns across 7 bases. Looked up from germline, CDR1 is MDHEN and CDR2 is SYDVKM. This CDR3 has 15 residues. J gave up 4 bases and V 5 bases, and 9 bases lay outside the gene matches. CDR3 nucleotides: TGTGCCAGCAGTCCCCCAGCGGGACCCTCAGATACGCAGTATTTT. Protein product: CASSPPAGPSDTQYF.

The CDR3 DNA reads TGTGCCAGAACCCCCAGCACAGATACGCAGTATTTT. It specifies CARTPSTDTQYF. The chain is built from TRBV7-5 and TRBJ2-3. TRBV7-5 is noted as a pseudogene. The CDR3 length is 12 residues.

This clone was seen only a few times. The DNA of the CDR3 is TGTGCCAGCAGCCACACGGGACAGGGCTTAGCCTACGAGCAGTACTTC. Translation: CASSHTGQGLAYEQYF. The V gene is TRBV3-1 (or the pseudogene TRBV3-2), the J gene TRBJ2-7, with 9 bases matching TRBD1. The CDR3 is made up of 16 amino acids. V lost 3 bases and J lost 2; bases outside the gene matches: 8. Germline CDR1 reads LGHDT; CDR2 reads YNNKEL (reference sequence).

A word on this clone: One end of the junction fails to match germline, which may point to a read error. V and J are TRBV4-3 and TRBJ2-1; 8 nucleotides agree with TRBD2. This CDR3 contains 19 residues. Per the germline V gene, CDR1 is LGHNA and CDR2 is YSLEER. The CDR3 is CTSSQTCPGLATTYNEQFF. The CDR3 DNA is TGCACCAGCAGCCAAACTTGTCCCGGACTAGCTACTACCTACAATGAGCAGTTCTTC.

The CDR3 protein is CATTSGYQETQYF. The CDR3 DNA follows: TGTGCCACCACTAGCGGGTACCAAGAGACCCAGTACTTC. The chain employs TRBV3-1 (or the pseudogene TRBV3-2) and TRBJ2-5; 9 bases are a match to TRBD2. CDR3 length: 13 residues. CDR1 and CDR2 (germline): LGHDT, YNNKEL (reference sequence). The V segment lost 10 bases and the J segment 0 bases; nucleotides outside the gene matches: 3.

The genes are TRBV7-2 and TRBJ1-3; 7 bases are a match to TRBD1. V lost 5 bases to trimming and J lost 8 bases; unmatched junction nucleotides: 6. Per germline, CDR1 SGHTA and CDR2 FQGNSA. The length of the CDR3 is 13 residues. The CDR3 reads CASSRQGADTIYF. CDR3 sequence (DNA): TGTGCCAGCAGCAGACAGGGAGCGGACACCATATATTTT.